Shown below are 25 T cell receptor beta chains from a single sample sequenced in a study of T cells in localized non-small cell lung cancer. Here immunoSEQ multiplex PCR was the method, and the copy in TCRdb shows in-frame clones only, minus some. This sample has about 33,000 clones, with roughly 90% found just once. This specimen consisted of peripheral blood, obtained before any cancer treatment. The origin of the receptors is a man aged 40-75 years with stage I lung adenocarcinoma.

The V call is TRBV5-1, the J call TRBJ1-5; no definite D call. Germline lookup yields CDR1 SGHRS and CDR2 YFSETQ. This CDR3 comprises 14 residues. Trimming pared 2 bases from V and 0 bases from J, leaving 6 bases between. The CDR3 DNA reads as TGCGCCAGCAGCTTCGGGGATAGCAATCAGCCCCAGCATTTT. It translates to CASSFGDSNQPQHF. Filled out from reference TRBV5-1 and TRBJ1-5, the complete variable domain reads KAGVTQTPRYLIKTRGQQVTLSCSPISGHRSVSWYQQTPGQGLQFLFEYFSETQRNKGNFPGRFSGRQFSNSRSEMNVSTLELGDSALYLCASSFGDSNQPQHFGDGTRLSIL.

The rearrangement joins TRBV5-1 to TRBJ1-5; D remains unclear. CDR1 and CDR2 (germline): SGHRS, YFSETQ. The V gene lost 4 bases and the J gene lost 5 bases, with 10 bases spanning the gap. CDR3 length: 13 amino acids. CDR3 DNA sequence: TGCGCCAGCAGCGTGGATTTGGATCAGCCCCAGCATTTT. Its translation is CASSVDLDQPQHF.

The chain carries TRBV10-3 and TRBJ2-5, with 9 bases fitting TRBD1. With V trimmed by 4 bases and J by 3 bases, 0 bases remained unmatched. This CDR3 region has 13 residues. The germline CDR1 and CDR2 sequences are ENHRY and SYGVKD. This CDR3 reads CAISGTGEETQYF. The CDR3 DNA reads as TGTGCCATCAGTGGGACAGGGGAAGAGACCCAGTACTTC.

The CDR3 bases are TGTGCCAGCAGCCGGACACCCAAGGGACAGGGGTTCATGAACACTGAAGCTTTCTTT. It codes for CASSRTPKGQGFMNTEAFF. V and J are TRBV4-2 and TRBJ1-1; TRBD1 aligns across 10 bases. Germline loops: CDR1 LGHNA, CDR2 YNFKEQ. CDR3 size: 19 residues. V was pared by 4 bases and J by 0 bases, with 14 bases of the junction left unmatched.

The chain uses TRBV10-3 and TRBJ1-4; unclear D gene. This CDR3 spans 15 amino acids. The ends were cut back, 0 bases at V and 0 bases at J, with 5 bases in the middle. Per germline, CDR1 ENHRY and CDR2 SYGVKD. This CDR3 reads CAISESRATNEKLFF. In DNA, the CDR3 is TGTGCCATCAGTGAGTCGCGGGCAACTAATGAAAAACTGTTTTTT.

This chain uses TRBV18 with TRBJ1-3; weak D call: TRBD1 (6 bases). Germline V gene sequence: CDR1 KGHSH, CDR2 LQKENI. The CDR3 has 14 residues. Trimming stripped 3 bases from V and 9 bases from J, with 15 bases between. CDR3 residues: CASSPVQGRVTIYF. The CDR3 nucleotides read TGTGCCAGCTCACCTGTGCAGGGGAGGGTCACCATATATTTT.

This clone was observed a handful of times. J is TRBJ1-6 and V is TRBV6-5; tentatively, D is TRBD1 (5 bases). Trimming removed 5 bases at V and 7 bases at J, with 9 bases between. Germline CDR1 MNHEY, CDR2 SVGAGI. CDR3 length: 13 residues. DNA for the CDR3: TGTGCCAGCAGTCGGGGGACCAATTCACCCCTCCACTTT. Its protein is CASSRGTNSPLHF.

This sequence joins TRBV19 and TRBJ1-2; D is possibly TRBD1 (6 bases). This CDR3 region has 14 residues. CDR1 is LNHDA, CDR2 SQIVND, per germline (reference sequence). V lost 3 bases and J 3 bases, leaving 11 bases between the germline ends. The CDR3 here is CASSMRKGDYGYTF. CDR3 nucleotide sequence: TGTGCCAGTAGTATGAGGAAGGGGGACTATGGCTACACCTTC.

V gene TRBV5-1 combines with J gene TRBJ2-3; TRBD1 aligns across 9 bases. J gave up 0 bases and V 4 bases, and 3 bases lay outside the gene matches. The CDR3 has 15 amino acids. Germline values: CDR1 SGHRS, CDR2 YFSETQ. The CDR3 here is CASSKDRGSTDTQYF. Here the CDR3 DNA reads TGCGCCAGCAGCAAGGACAGGGGCAGCACAGATACGCAGTATTTT.

The chain recombines TRBV5-1 with TRBJ2-7, with D tentatively TRBD1 or TRBD2 (5 bases each). The CDR3 extends over 17 amino acids. The ends were cut back, 1 base at V and 2 bases at J, with 19 bases in the middle. CDR1 and CDR2 (germline): SGHRS, YFSETQ. CDR3 DNA: TGCGCCAGCAGCTTGCCCCGGCCCGGGGCCGGAACCTACGAGCAGTACTTC. Protein product: CASSLPRPGAGTYEQYF. Full variable domain (outside the CDR3, taken from reference TRBV5-1 and TRBJ2-7): KAGVTQTPRYLIKTRGQQVTLSCSPISGHRSVSWYQQTPGQGLQFLFEYFSETQRNKGNFPGRFSGRQFSNSRSEMNVSTLELGDSALYLCASSLPRPGAGTYEQYFGPGTRLTVT.

This rearrangement joins TRBV18 to TRBJ2-5; D is ambiguous. V was trimmed by 3 bases and J by 5 bases, leaving 4 bases between them. The CDR3 contains 11 residues. Germline loops: CDR1 KGHSH, CDR2 LQKENI. Here the CDR3 DNA reads TGTGCCAGCTCACCGGATGAGACCCAGTACTTC. This sequence encodes CASSPDETQYF.

The CDR3, as DNA: TGTGCCAGCAGCTTCCAGTCTAGCACAGATACGCAGTATTTT. This encodes CASSFQSSTDTQYF. The V call is TRBV7-2, the J call TRBJ2-3; D unresolved. V shed 3 bases and J shed 0 bases, with 7 bases lying between them. Germline V lookup: CDR1 SGHTA, CDR2 FQGNSA. The CDR3 covers 14 residues.

The CDR3 DNA sequence: TGTGCCAGCAGCCCCACTGGACAGGGAGGGACCAATGAGCAGTTCTTC. Protein: CASSPTGQGGTNEQFF. The genes are TRBV5-5 and TRBJ2-1; possibly TRBD1 for D (8 bases). The CDR3 totals 16 residues. Trimming stripped 4 bases from V and 6 bases from J, with 20 bases between. Germline lookup yields CDR1 SGHKS and CDR2 YYEKEE (reference sequence).

The chain joins TRBV29-1 to TRBJ1-2; D ambiguous. Germline-derived CDR1 and CDR2 are SQVTM and ANQGSEA. Trimming took off 4 bases at V and 6 bases at J, with 12 bases between the two ends. CDR3 length: 12 amino acids. Here the CDR3 DNA reads TGCAGCGTTGGGTTAGGGTCTCATGGCTACACCTTC. Translating it yields CSVGLGSHGYTF.

The chain employs TRBV5-5 and TRBJ2-2; D gene ambiguous. Germline V gene sequence: CDR1 SGHKS, CDR2 YYEKEE (reference sequence). This CDR3 comprises 15 residues. The V end was cut by 5 bases, the J end by 6 bases, with 17 bases between. The DNA of the CDR3 is TGTGCCAGCAGTCTGGTAGGCGGAAGGGCCGGGGAGCTGTTTTTT. Translating it yields CASSLVGGRAGELFF.

This clone was observed a single time. The gene calls are TRBV5-6 and TRBJ1-1, with TRBD1 matching 7 bases. The trim removed 2 bases at V and 0 bases at J, leaving 4 bases unmatched. This CDR3 has 15 residues. CDR1 and CDR2 (germline): SGHDT, YYEEEE. The CDR3 loop reads CASSFRDRMNTEAFF. DNA of the CDR3: TGTGCCAGCAGCTTTAGGGACAGAATGAACACTGAAGCTTTCTTT.

The chain links TRBV6-6 to TRBJ1-1; D unresolved. With 2 bases removed from V and 2 bases from J, the gap between germline ends came to 6 bases. In germline, CDR1 is MNHNY, CDR2 SVGAGI (reference sequence). The CDR3 contains 13 residues. Written as DNA, the CDR3 is TGTGCCAGCAGTTACCGGACTAACACTGAAGCTTTCTTT. It translates to CASSYRTNTEAFF.

Only a few counts were recorded for this clone. The rearrangement links TRBV6-1 to TRBJ2-1, with a possible D match to TRBD2 (6 bases). CDR1 is MNHNS, CDR2 SASEGT, per germline. This CDR3 contains 13 residues. V gave up 4 bases and J gave up 9 bases, with 13 bases separating them. The CDR3 is CASSASLGGEQFF. The CDR3 DNA is TGTGCCAGCAGTGCCTCACTGGGGGGTGAGCAGTTCTTC.

Points on this clone: Germline and junction disagree at one end, which may indicate a read error. The genes are TRBV6-1 and TRBJ1-2; a possible D gene is TRBD1 (6 bases). The germline V gene encodes CDR1 MNHNS and CDR2 SASEGT. This CDR3 comprises 12 residues. The CDR3 loop reads CASSEPGHGNTF. CDR3 in DNA: TGTGCCAGCAGTGAACCGGGACATGGCAACACCTTC.

The chain employs TRBV7-9 and TRBJ1-5, with a weak D call TRBD1 (5 bases). The CDR3 sequence is 13 residues long. V was cut by 1 base and J by 11 bases, with 12 bases left in between. Germline CDR1 SEHNR, CDR2 FQNEAQ (reference sequence). CDR3 coding DNA: TGTGCCAGCAGCTTAGGTGGGGGATTGTCCCAGCATTTT. The encoded protein is CASSLGGGLSQHF.

The J gene is TRBJ2-2, the V gene TRBV5-4; 11 nucleotides align to TRBD1. Germline V lookup: CDR1 SGHNT, CDR2 YYREEE (reference sequence). The CDR3 spans 16 residues. The trim removed 4 bases at V and 5 bases at J, leaving 7 bases unmatched. As DNA, the CDR3 is TGTGCCAGCAGCGCCGGACAGGGGGCGGGGACCGGGGAGCTGTTTTTT. Translation gives CASSAGQGAGTGELFF.

The J gene is TRBJ2-1, the V gene TRBV15; 7 positions agree with TRBD1. CDR1 LNHNV and CDR2 YYDKDF come from the germline V gene (reference sequence). The CDR3 loop spans 14 amino acids. V was clipped by 3 bases and J by 10 bases; unmatched bases: 9. CDR3 amino acids: CATSRPTGVGEQFF. The DNA of the CDR3 is TGTGCCACCAGCAGGCCCACAGGGGTCGGGGAGCAGTTCTTC.

The count of this clone is one. The chain carries TRBV14 and TRBJ2-7; maybe TRBD1 (6 bases). The length of the CDR3 is 14 residues. The V gene lost 2 bases and the J gene lost 4 bases, with 12 bases spanning the gap. Germline loops: CDR1 SGHDN, CDR2 FVKESK. The CDR3 nucleotides are TGTGCCAGCAGCCAACACAGGGCGACGTACGAGCAGTACTTC. Translating it yields CASSQHRATYEQYF.

This clone was detected only once. The chain joins TRBV5-4 to TRBJ2-1, with D hard to call. The CDR3 has 14 residues. The germline V and J ends were trimmed by 1 base and 1 base, with 6 bases remaining between them. Germline loops: CDR1 SGHNT, CDR2 YYREEE (reference sequence). The CDR3 loop is CASSLWGSYNEQFF. CDR3 nucleotides: TGTGCCAGCAGCTTGTGGGGATCCTACAATGAGCAGTTCTTC. The complete variable domain, with remaining parts taken from reference TRBV5-4 and TRBJ2-1, reads ETGVTQSPTHLIKTRGQQVTLRCSSQSGHNTVSWYQQALGQGPQFIFQYYREEENGRGNFPPRFSGLQFPNYSSELNVNALELDDSALYLCASSLWGSYNEQFFGPGTRLTVL.

The V gene is TRBV7-3, the J gene TRBJ2-7; D unclear. CDR3 size: 16 residues. CDR1 and CDR2 from the germline V gene are SGHTA and FQGTGA. V was cut by 4 bases and J by 3 bases, with 19 bases left in between. The CDR3 bases are TGTGCCAGCAGCTACGCTCCCCGGACGGAACTCTACGAGCAGTACTTC. Its translation: CASSYAPRTELYEQYF.